This T cell receptor (beta chain) was sequenced in a study of blood T cell repertoires in COVID-19. As for the study in general: COVID-19 samples from acute and convalescent phases originated in the United States, Italy and Spain. Nucleic acid was either cDNA or gDNA, and it came from T cells, B-cell-depleted T cells, or PBMCs.

Original methodology: Quantification of nucleated cells was approximated via reference gene primer amplification. Produced via immunoSEQ multiplex PCR; TCRdb's table is partial and in-frame only. V and J calls and clone size are given by that table; D and trimming were obtained from the DNA. The sample lists roughly 92,000 clones, nearly 90% occurring once. Trimming took 0 bases from V and 5 from J; bases not matched to a gene: 8. Germline V gene sequence: CDR1 SGHRS, CDR2 YFSETQ. The CDR3 runs to 16 residues. This clonotype originated in an elderly woman with active or convalescent COVID-19. Sequencing input: peripheral blood. The chain employs TRBV5-1 and TRBJ2-5, with TRBD2 identical over 9 bases. The CDR3 protein is CASSLAGGRAIETQYF. The CDR3 region has the DNA TGCGCCAGCAGCTTGGCCGGCGGGAGGGCCATTGAGACCCAGTACTTC.